Listed below are T cell receptor beta chains from one sample, sequenced in a study of T-cell reconstitution after alpha-beta-depleted transplantation in children. TCRdb ran MiXCR on the PCR reads and lists one entry per CDR3 protein. This sample has more than 400,000 distinct CDR3 sequences, with roughly two fifths found just once. The sample in question was PBMCs, obtained before TCRalphabeta/CD19-depleted stem cell transplant. All receptors derive from a girl aged 2 to 9 with aplastic anemia, due to receive a stem cell transplant. CDR3s include the opening cysteine and the closing phenylalanine or tryptophan. The D gene is left open where the match is weak. Size is omitted from some rows. Given values are once, few, many or a class for expanded clones.

17,TRBJ2-1,-,TRBV7-2,few,CASSLRLAASSYNEQFF,TGTGCCAGCAGCTTGCGATTAGCGGCTAGCTCCTACAATGAGCAGTTCTTC
16,TRBJ1-5,-,TRBV5-1,-,CASSYPTENSNQPQHF,TGCGCCAGCAGCTACCCGACAGAAAATAGCAATCAGCCCCAGCATTTT
14,TRBJ2-3,-,TRBV29-1,-,CSAAGTPSTDTQYF,TGCAGCGCTGCCGGGACACCTAGCACAGATACGCAGTATTTT
14,TRBJ2-1,-,TRBV5-1,many,CASSLGDEHNEQFF,TGCGCCAGCAGCTTGGGGGACGAGCACAATGAGCAGTTCTTC
14,TRBJ2-3,-,TRBV7-3,-,CASSGGAGTDTQYF,TGTGCCAGCAGCGGGGGGGCAGGCACAGATACGCAGTATTTT
13,TRBJ1-2,TRBD1,TRBV14,few,CASSQDYRGGYTF,TGTGCCAGCAGCCAAGATTACAGGGGAGGCTACACCTTC
15,TRBJ2-2,TRBD2,TRBV30,-,CAWRKRGWNTGELFF,TGTGCCTGGAGGAAGCGGGGTTGGAACACCGGGGAGCTGTTTTTT
16,TRBJ2-1,-,TRBV19,-,CASSISGGSSYNEQFF,TGTGCCAGTAGTATTTCGGGTGGCAGCTCCTACAATGAGCAGTTCTTC
15,TRBJ2-5,-,TRBV15,-,CATSIGNREGETQYF,TGTGCCACCAGCATCGGAAACAGGGAAGGGGAGACCCAGTACTTC
15,TRBJ2-1,-,TRBV20-1,few,CSALTPFETYNEQFF,TGCAGTGCTCTTACACCATTCGAAACCTACAATGAGCAGTTCTTC
15,TRBJ2-2,TRBD1,TRBV4-2,-,CASSSTGGQTGELFF,TGTGCCAGCAGCTCGACAGGGGGGCAGACCGGGGAGCTGTTTTTT
13,TRBJ2-1,-,TRBV7-2,-,CASSFDYLNEQFF,TGTGCCAGCAGCTTTGACTACCTAAATGAGCAGTTCTTC
15,TRBJ2-2,TRBD2,TRBV28,-,CASTGEGSNTGELFF,TGTGCCAGCACCGGGGAGGGTTCGAACACCGGGGAGCTGTTTTTT
17,TRBJ2-6,-,TRBV6-5,-,CASSYSGHSSGANVLTF,TGTGCCAGCAGTTACTCTGGCCATAGCTCTGGGGCCAACGTCCTGACTTTC
17,TRBJ2-2,-,TRBV9,-,CASSVAYQGVGTGELFF,TGTGCCAGCAGCGTAGCATATCAGGGCGTCGGCACCGGGGAGCTGTTTTTT
14,TRBJ1-3,-,TRBV20-1,many,CSAPGGYSGNTIYF,TGCAGTGCCCCGGGCGGCTACTCTGGAAACACCATATATTTT
16,TRBJ2-3,-,TRBV3-1,few,CASSQDTRETPDTQYF,TGTGCCAGCAGCCAAGATACCCGGGAGACCCCAGATACGCAGTATTTT
14,TRBJ1-1,TRBD1,TRBV28,-,CASSPRGLSTEAFF,TGTGCCAGCAGCCCCAGGGGGCTGAGCACTGAAGCTTTCTTT
13,TRBJ2-3,-,TRBV28,many,CASIERPTDTQYF,TGTGCCAGCATTGAGCGCCCCACAGATACGCAGTATTTT
14,TRBJ1-4,TRBD1,TRBV6-1,few,CASSRSGTGEKLFF,TGTGCCAGCAGTAGATCCGGGACAGGTGAAAAACTGTTTTTT
13,TRBJ2-7,-,TRBV20-1,many,CSARRGRTYEQYF,TGCAGTGCCCGAAGGGGGAGGACCTACGAGCAGTACTTC
16,TRBJ2-3,-,TRBV6-5,-,CASSSRTGYSADTQYF,TGTGCCAGCAGTTCCAGAACAGGGTACAGCGCAGATACGCAGTATTTT
15,TRBJ2-5,-,TRBV5-4,few,CASSLVHREQETQYF,TGTGCCAGCAGCTTGGTCCACAGGGAGCAAGAGACCCAGTACTTC
12,TRBJ2-5,-,TRBV20-1,-,CSARWTRETQYF,TGCAGTGCTAGATGGACAAGGGAGACCCAGTACTTC
13,TRBJ2-7,TRBD2,TRBV5-1,-,CASSLDWGGEQYF,TGCGCCAGCAGCTTGGATTGGGGAGGGGAGCAGTACTTC
13,TRBJ2-3,-,TRBV7-9,many,CASSLEPPDTQYF,TGTGCCAGCAGCTTAGAACCACCAGATACGCAGTATTTT
13,TRBJ2-5,-,TRBV20-1,once,CSADPPGEGTQYF,TGCAGTGCTGACCCACCGGGGGAAGGGACCCAGTACTTC
15,TRBJ2-1,-,TRBV27,-,CASSSRLDSYNEQFF,TGTGCCAGCAGTTCCCGACTGGATTCCTACAATGAGCAGTTCTTC
16,TRBJ2-4,TRBD1,TRBV27,-,CASSPGTGGGLNIQYF,TGTGCCAGCAGTCCTGGGACAGGGGGCGGGCTAAACATTCAGTACTTC
14,TRBJ1-1,TRBD1,TRBV12-3/TRBV12-4,once,CASTPRDRSPEAFF,TGTGCCAGCACCCCTAGGGACAGATCTCCTGAAGCTTTCTTT
14,TRBJ2-1,TRBD2,TRBV10-3,many,CAISEEVAGVEQFF,TGTGCCATCAGTGAGGAGGTAGCGGGAGTTGAGCAGTTCTTC
13,TRBJ1-2,-,TRBV28,many,CASSFPANYGYTF,TGTGCCAGCAGTTTTCCAGCTAACTATGGCTACACCTTC
15,TRBJ2-7,-,TRBV5-1,-,CASSLGGTHTYEQYF,TGCGCCAGCAGCTTGGGGGGGACTCATACCTACGAGCAGTACTTC